These T cell receptor beta chains were read from a single sample in a study of cytomegalovirus exposure and HLA in healthy donors. Some clones are missing from TCRdb's copy, which holds only in-frame ones; the method was immunoSEQ multiplex PCR. The table includes around 200,000 clones, about 91% detected once. Sequenced sample: PBMCs. These receptors came from a woman aged 18-29 years in good health and CMV-seronegative. Both conserved end residues are part of each CDR3. The order of the fields is D gene, V gene, J gene, CDR3 protein, CDR3 DNA. The D gene is left open where the match is weak.

TRBD1	TRBV5-1	TRBJ2-7	CASSSQTGDRQYF	TGCGCCAGCAGCTCCCAGACAGGGGACAGGCAGTACTTC
TRBD2	TRBV27	TRBJ2-4	CASSPTSGSRVIQYF	TGTGCCAGCAGTCCCACTAGCGGGAGCAGGGTCATTCAGTACTTC
-	TRBV28	TRBJ2-5	CASGRGETQYF	TGTGCCAGTGGAAGGGGGGAGACCCAGTACTTC
-	TRBV6-5	TRBJ2-7	CASSRAGEQYF	TGTGCCAGCAGCCGCGCGGGGGAGCAGTACTTC
TRBD1	TRBV6-5	TRBJ1-1	CASSYSPGGYLGEAFF	TGTGCCAGCAGTTACTCACCAGGGGGCTACTTAGGGGAAGCTTTCTTT
TRBD2	TRBV7-8	TRBJ2-5	CASSPRTSGSGETQYF	TGTGCCAGCAGCCCCAGGACTAGCGGGAGCGGGGAGACCCAGTACTTC
-	TRBV7-3	TRBJ1-3	CASSLTGTGRGNTIYF	TGTGCCAGCAGCTTAACGGGTACAGGCCGCGGAAACACCATATATTTT
-	TRBV2	TRBJ2-7	CASSGADSSYEQYF	TGTGCCAGCAGTGGCGCGGACAGCTCCTACGAGCAGTACTTC
-	TRBV6-1	TRBJ2-5	CASSWERKETQYF	TGTGCCAGCAGCTGGGAGCGGAAAGAGACCCAGTACTTC
TRBD2	TRBV9	TRBJ2-7	CASSEGETGGASYEQYF	TGTGCCAGCAGCGAAGGAGAGACGGGAGGGGCCTCCTACGAGCAGTACTTC
-	TRBV28	TRBJ2-7	CASSHLSVGTYEQYF	TGTGCCAGCAGCCATCTGTCTGTGGGCACCTACGAGCAGTACTTC
-	TRBV5-1	TRBJ2-7	CASKGGTTYEQYF	TGCGCCAGCAAAGGCGGGACCACCTACGAGCAGTACTTC
TRBD2	TRBV6-1	TRBJ2-7	CASKGLAGDREQYF	TGTGCCAGCAAGGGACTAGCGGGAGATAGAGAGCAGTACTTC
-	TRBV27	TRBJ2-5	CASSLSPKGFGAGETQYF	TGTGCCAGCAGTTTGAGTCCGAAAGGGTTTGGGGCCGGAGAGACCCAGTACTTC
TRBD1	TRBV7-9	TRBJ1-1	CASSLTDRGTEAFF	TGTGCCAGCAGCTTAACCGACAGGGGCACTGAAGCTTTCTTT
-	TRBV27	TRBJ2-2	CASSLAPLSTAGELFF	TGTGCCAGCAGCCTAGCCCCACTCTCAACCGCCGGGGAGCTGTTTTTT
-	TRBV6-5	TRBJ2-7	CASSYSTNSGTKEQYF	TGTGCCAGCAGTTACTCCACAAACTCCGGGACAAAAGAGCAGTACTTC
-	TRBV2	TRBJ1-2	CASSERGEIIYTF	TGTGCCAGCAGTGAACGGGGAGAGATAATCTACACCTTC
TRBD2	TRBV5-1	TRBJ2-5	CASSSGTSSETQYF	TGCGCCAGCAGCAGTGGGACTAGTTCAGAGACCCAGTACTTC
-	TRBV30	TRBJ1-1	CAWSVRAGTEAFF	TGTGCCTGGAGTGTACGGGCGGGCACTGAAGCTTTCTTT
-	TRBV11-2	TRBJ1-1	CASSLVGGGAFF	TGTGCCAGCAGCTTAGTCGGGGGAGGCGCTTTCTTT
TRBD2	TRBV15	TRBJ2-2	CATSASGYTGELFF	TGTGCCACCAGCGCTAGCGGTTACACCGGGGAGCTGTTTTTT
TRBD1	TRBV28	TRBJ2-1	CASGDRDRSQGEQFF	TGTGCCAGCGGCGACCGGGACAGATCTCAGGGTGAGCAGTTCTTC
-	TRBV5-1	TRBJ2-7	CASSLWEGDEQYF	TGCGCCAGCAGCTTGTGGGAGGGGGACGAGCAGTACTTC
-	TRBV27	TRBJ2-6	CASSQYRVSGANVLTF	TGTGCCAGCAGTCAATACAGGGTCTCTGGGGCCAACGTCCTGACTTTC
TRBD1	TRBV5-1	TRBJ1-3	CASSDAGTGGGNTIYF	TGCGCCAGCAGCGATGCCGGGACAGGGGGCGGAAACACCATATATTTT
-	TRBV4-2	TRBJ2-3	CASSQAPDRGGTDTQYF	TGTGCCAGCAGCCAAGCGCCCGACAGGGGAGGGACAGATACGCAGTATTTT
TRBD1	TRBV2	TRBJ2-1	CAIRGQGPYNEQFF	TGTGCCATTAGGGGACAGGGGCCCTACAATGAGCAGTTCTTC
-	TRBV2	TRBJ2-5	CASSRDFNQYF	TGTGCCAGCAGTCGCGACTTTAACCAGTACTTC
TRBD1	TRBV6-5	TRBJ1-2	CASRAGQVGYGYTF	TGTGCCAGCAGGGCCGGACAGGTTGGATATGGCTACACCTTC
-	TRBV4-1	TRBJ1-1	CASSRPGQNTEAFF	TGCGCCAGCAGCCGTCCCGGACAGAACACTGAAGCTTTCTTT
TRBD2	TRBV2	TRBJ2-1	CASRPSGTYNEQFF	TGTGCCAGCAGGCCTAGCGGGACCTACAATGAGCAGTTCTTC
-	TRBV4-3	TRBJ2-1	CASSQVTSYNEQFF	TGCGCCAGCAGCCAAGTTACTAGCTACAATGAGCAGTTCTTC